This TCR beta chain was captured in a study of shared clonotypes between healthy human individuals. General observations from the study: Relative to their counterparts shared across all four donors, non-shared clonotypes exhibited diminished generation probabilities.

Concerning this clone: The antigen is unknown.

Looked up from germline, CDR1 is LGHNT and CDR2 is FRNRAP. Trimming at V came to 1 base and at J to 4 bases, leaving 6 bases not matched to a gene. This CDR3 has 15 residues. In the study's own analysis: Filtering was not the same, since immunoSEQ gave junction-only sequences without quality scores. Sequenced by immunoSEQ multiplex PCR; TCRdb stores in-frame clones only, minus some. That table supplies the V and J calls and clone size; D and trimming were determined from the DNA. Of about 1.5 million clones in the sample, approximately 98% were seen once. Within Nashville, Tennessee resided all donors, each a Caucasian adult.

The chain combines TRBV12-5 with TRBJ1-1, with 7 bases aligning to TRBD1. Sequencing was carried out using naive CD4+ T cells sorted from blood. Subset indicated: CD45RA+ positively selected. This TCR was sampled from a man aged 25-45 years in good health. CDR3 protein: CASGLDATGLTEAFF. The DNA for the CDR3 is TGTGCTAGTGGTTTGGACGCGACAGGGCTCACTGAAGCTTTCTTT.